The T cell receptor beta chain described here comes from a study of T cells in localized non-small cell lung cancer. Points from the study as a whole: Adjacent uninvolved lung had the highest clonality, suggesting focused antigen responses.

Some clones are missing from TCRdb's copy, which holds only in-frame ones; the method was immunoSEQ multiplex PCR. The sample lists 3,000 or so clones, 18% seen once, with roughly 12% in the top ten. As for this clone: Its antigen is undetermined.

This clonotype originated in a man aged 40 to 70 with stage I lung adenocarcinoma. The sample here was lung tumor tissue, taken before any cancer treatment.

The CDR3 DNA reads TGTGCCAGTAGTATCGGGAGCGGGATCACAGATACGCAGTATTTT. It encodes CASSIGSGITDTQYF. The chain carries TRBV19 and TRBJ2-3; 7 bases are shared with TRBD2. V dropped 3 bases and J dropped 2; count of bases not matched to a gene: 5. Looked up from germline, CDR1 is LNHDA and CDR2 is SQIVND (reference sequence). The CDR3 has 15 amino acids.